This T cell receptor beta chain was sequenced in a study of shared clonotypes between healthy human individuals. For the study at large: Per donor, CD8 memory used one plate, CD8 naive used two, CD4 memory used three and CD4 naive used three.

Per the original data handling: ImmunoSEQ sequences covered only the junction and lacked quality scores; filtering therefore differed. The assay was immunoSEQ multiplex PCR, and TCRdb's table has in-frame clones only and misses some. V and J calls and clone size are as listed in that table; D and trimming were resolved from the DNA. This sample has about 1,500,000 clones, with about 96% found just once. CDR1 is MNHNS and CDR2 is SASEGT in the germline V gene. V lost 4 bases to trimming and J lost 4 bases, with 10 bases between them. The CDR3 is 13 amino acids. This clone was recorded a few times. Material for sequencing was naive CD4+ T cells sorted from blood. Subset denoted: CD45RA+ positively selected. The chain recombines TRBV6-1 with TRBJ1-2, with D hard to call. This TCR was sampled from a man aged 25 to 40 in good health. The CDR3 coding sequence is TGTGCCAGCAGTGTGCGTCAGGTCTATGGCTACACCTTC. Protein sequence: CASSVRQVYGYTF.